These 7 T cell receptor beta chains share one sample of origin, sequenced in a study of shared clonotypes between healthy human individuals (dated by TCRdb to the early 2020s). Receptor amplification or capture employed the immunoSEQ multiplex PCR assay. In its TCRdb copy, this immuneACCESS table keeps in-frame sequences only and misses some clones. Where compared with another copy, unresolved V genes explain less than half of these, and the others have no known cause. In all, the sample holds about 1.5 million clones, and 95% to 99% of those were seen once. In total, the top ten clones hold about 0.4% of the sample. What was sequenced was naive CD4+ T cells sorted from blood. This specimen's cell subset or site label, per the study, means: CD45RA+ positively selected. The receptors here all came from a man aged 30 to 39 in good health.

CDR3 coding DNA: TGTGCCAGCAGATCCGGGACAGCCCGTTTGACGCAGTATTTT. Translation gives CASRSGTARLTQYF. This sequence joins TRBV28 and TRBJ2-3; TRBD1 aligns across 7 bases. The CDR3 length is 14 residues. Germline V gene sequence: CDR1 MDHEN, CDR2 SYDVKM. Unmatched junction bases numbered 12, after V lost 6 bases and J lost 9 bases.

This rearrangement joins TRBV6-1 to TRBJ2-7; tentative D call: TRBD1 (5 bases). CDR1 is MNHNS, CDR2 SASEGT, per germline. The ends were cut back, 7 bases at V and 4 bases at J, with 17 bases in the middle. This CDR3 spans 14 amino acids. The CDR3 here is CASTISKGFYEQYF. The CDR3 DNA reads TGTGCCAGCACGATTTCTAAGGGGTTTTACGAGCAGTACTTC.

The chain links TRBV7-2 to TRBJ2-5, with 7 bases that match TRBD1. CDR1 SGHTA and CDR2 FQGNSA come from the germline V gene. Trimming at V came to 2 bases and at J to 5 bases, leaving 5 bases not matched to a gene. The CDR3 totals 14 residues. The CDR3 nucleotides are TGTGCCAGCAGCTTATTAGGGGGCCAGGAGACCCAGTACTTC. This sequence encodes CASSLLGGQETQYF. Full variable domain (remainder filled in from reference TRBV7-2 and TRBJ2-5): GAGVSQSPSNKVTEKGKDVELRCDPISGHTALYWYRQSLGQGLEFLIYFQGNSAPDKSGLPSDRFSAERTGGSVSTLTIQRTQQEDSAVYLCASSLLGGQETQYFGPGTRLLVL.

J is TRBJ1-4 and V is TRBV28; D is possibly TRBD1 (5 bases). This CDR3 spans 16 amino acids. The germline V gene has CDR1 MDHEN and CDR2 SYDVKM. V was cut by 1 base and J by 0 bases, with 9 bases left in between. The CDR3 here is CASSLLGGATNEKLFF. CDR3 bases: TGTGCCAGCAGTTTATTGGGGGGAGCAACTAATGAAAAACTGTTTTTT. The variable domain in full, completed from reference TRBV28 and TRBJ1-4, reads DVKVTQSSRYLVKRTGEKVFLECVQDMDHENMFWYRQDPGLGLRLIYFSYDVKMKEKGDIPEGYSVSREKKERFSLILESASTNQTSMYLCASSLLGGATNEKLFFGSGTQLSVL.

CDR3: CASGSASLVRAYEQYF. The DNA of the CDR3 is TGTGCTAGTGGGTCAGCTTCTCTTGTCAGAGCCTACGAGCAGTACTTC. The rearrangement joins TRBV12-5 to TRBJ2-7; D gene ambiguous. With 6 bases removed from V and 2 bases from J, the gap between germline ends came to 20 bases. Germline lookup yields CDR1 LGHNT and CDR2 FRNRAP. The CDR3 loop spans 16 amino acids.

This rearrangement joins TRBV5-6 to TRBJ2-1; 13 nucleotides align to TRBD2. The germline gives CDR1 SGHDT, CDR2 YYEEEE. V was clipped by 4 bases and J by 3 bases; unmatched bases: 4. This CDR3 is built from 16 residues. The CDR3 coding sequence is TGTGCCAGCAGCGAAGGACTAGCGGGAGTCTACAATGAGCAGTTCTTC. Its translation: CASSEGLAGVYNEQFF.

The DNA of the CDR3 is TGTGCCAGCAGTCCGACGGGGTCGTACAATGAGCAGTTCTTC. Translating it yields CASSPTGSYNEQFF. J is TRBJ2-1 and V is TRBV27; D is possibly TRBD2 (5 bases). V was pared by 5 bases and J by 4 bases, with 12 bases between. The V gene's germline CDR1 is MNHEY and CDR2 SMNVEV (reference sequence). The CDR3 has 14 amino acids.